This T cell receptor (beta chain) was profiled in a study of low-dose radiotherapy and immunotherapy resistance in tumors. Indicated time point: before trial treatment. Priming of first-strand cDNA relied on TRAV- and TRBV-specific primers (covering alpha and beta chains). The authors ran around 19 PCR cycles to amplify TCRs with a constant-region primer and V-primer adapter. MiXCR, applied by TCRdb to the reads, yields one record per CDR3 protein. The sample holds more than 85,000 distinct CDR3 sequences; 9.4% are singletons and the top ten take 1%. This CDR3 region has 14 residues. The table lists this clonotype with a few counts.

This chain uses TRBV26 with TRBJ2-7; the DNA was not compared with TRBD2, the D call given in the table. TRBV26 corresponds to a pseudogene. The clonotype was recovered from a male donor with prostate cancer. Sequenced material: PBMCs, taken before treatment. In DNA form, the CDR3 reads TGTGCCAGTGTAGGGCAGAGAAAAACCTACGAGCAGTACTTC. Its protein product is CASVGQRKTYEQYF.